This is a list of T cell receptor beta chains from one sample in a study of T-cell reconstitution after alpha-beta-depleted transplantation in children. TCRdb re-called the PCR reads through MiXCR, storing one row per CDR3 protein. The sample has more than 400,000 distinct CDR3 sequences, roughly 44% seen once; the top ten hold approximately 30%. The sequencing used PBMCs, collected before TCRalphabeta/CD19-depleted stem cell transplant. All receptors derive from a girl aged 2-10 years with aplastic anemia, due to receive a stem cell transplant. Each CDR3 is given with its conserved first and last residue. A D gene is named only where the DNA matches it firmly. Size is omitted from some rows. Given values are once, few, many or a class for expanded clones.

D: -; J: TRBJ2-1; V: TRBV6-2/TRBV6-3; size: -; DNA: TGTGCCAGCAGCAGCCGACGGTTTGGGGTACGTGTCTTC; CDR3: CASSSRRFGVRVF
D: TRBD2; J: TRBJ2-1; V: TRBV5-1; size: few; DNA: TGCGCCAGCAGCTTGGCCGGGGGGCTAGCGGGGACCAACTACAATGAGCAGTTCTTC; CDR3: CASSLAGGLAGTNYNEQFF
D: -; J: TRBJ2-7; V: TRBV6-1; size: -; DNA: TGTGCCAGCAGACCCGTTTTCGGGGCCTTCTACGAGCAGTACTTC; CDR3: CASRPVFGAFYEQYF
D: TRBD1; J: TRBJ2-1; V: TRBV27; size: few; DNA: TGTGCCAGCAGTTTCGTCCGCCCCCTAACAGGGGGCGAGAGGGACAATGAGCAGTTCTTC; CDR3: CASSFVRPLTGGERDNEQFF
D: -; J: TRBJ2-2; V: TRBV29-1; size: few; DNA: TGCAGCGTTGAGGGGTGGGCCTCGGGCACCGGGGAGCTGTTTTTT; CDR3: CSVEGWASGTGELFF
D: TRBD1; J: TRBJ2-2; V: TRBV6-1; size: few; DNA: TGTGCCAGCAGGAGTAGACAGGGGTTTAACACCGGGGAGCTGTTTTTT; CDR3: CASRSRQGFNTGELFF
D: -; J: TRBJ2-1; V: TRBV20-1; size: once; DNA: TGCAGTGCTCTACCGGGCCGTGAGCAGTTCTTC; CDR3: CSALPGREQFF
D: TRBD2; J: TRBJ2-1; V: TRBV20-1; size: once; DNA: TGCAGTGCTTGGACTAGCGGGGACTCCTACAATGAGCAGTTCTTC; CDR3: CSAWTSGDSYNEQFF
D: TRBD1; J: TRBJ1-1; V: TRBV19; size: -; DNA: TGTGCCAGTAGCCAGACAGGGGTCACTGAAGCTTTCTTT; CDR3: CASSQTGVTEAFF
D: TRBD2; J: TRBJ2-3; V: TRBV20-1; size: -; DNA: TGCAGTGCCATGCTTGTTTCGGGGGGGCCCGCAGATACGCAGTATTTT; CDR3: CSAMLVSGGPADTQYF
D: TRBD2; J: TRBJ2-5; V: TRBV7-6; size: -; DNA: TGTGCCAGCAGCTACGCGGCTAGCGGTCAAGAGACCCAGTACTTC; CDR3: CASSYAASGQETQYF
D: TRBD2; J: TRBJ2-1; V: TRBV6-5; size: -; DNA: TGTGCCAGCAGTTCCTCCGTAGCGGGGGGGACCTACAATGAGCAGTTCTTC; CDR3: CASSSSVAGGTYNEQFF
D: -; J: TRBJ2-7; V: TRBV20-1; size: many; DNA: TGCAGTGCTAGAAAACGCGTGAGTGACGAGCAGTACTTC; CDR3: CSARKRVSDEQYF
D: -; J: TRBJ2-3; V: TRBV29-1; size: -; DNA: TGCAGCGTTGAAGGGGTGCTAGTTGGCGCAGATACGCAGTATTTT; CDR3: CSVEGVLVGADTQYF
D: -; J: TRBJ2-1; V: TRBV15; size: -; DNA: TGTGCCACCAGCACTCTCCAGCGGGCAGGGGGGATTGAGCAGTTCTTC; CDR3: CATSTLQRAGGIEQFF
D: -; J: TRBJ2-7; V: TRBV28; size: -; DNA: TGTGCCAGCACCTTGAACACCAACTACGAGCAGTACTTC; CDR3: CASTLNTNYEQYF
D: TRBD1; J: TRBJ2-7; V: TRBV12-3/TRBV12-4; size: -; DNA: TGTGCCAGCAGTTCCCGAGGACAGGCGTCCTACGAGCAGTACTTC; CDR3: CASSSRGQASYEQYF
D: -; J: TRBJ2-7; V: TRBV5-1; size: -; DNA: TGCGCCAGCAGCACCCGCCAGGGTCCCTACGAGCAGTACTTC; CDR3: CASSTRQGPYEQYF
D: -; J: TRBJ1-1; V: TRBV7-6; size: -; DNA: TGTGCCAGCAGCCACGGGAGGGGACAGAACACTGAAGCTTTCTTT; CDR3: CASSHGRGQNTEAFF
D: -; J: TRBJ2-1; V: TRBV5-1; size: -; DNA: TGCGCCAGCAGCTTGAACGGGGGCTCGGGTGAGCAGTTCTTC; CDR3: CASSLNGGSGEQFF
D: -; J: TRBJ2-1; V: TRBV5-6; size: -; DNA: TGTGCCAGCAGCTTGTTGCCGGATGAGCAGTTCTTC; CDR3: CASSLLPDEQFF
D: -; J: TRBJ2-5; V: TRBV5-1; size: -; DNA: TGCGCCAGCAGCATTCCCGGGACGGGGGAGCCCCAGTACTTC; CDR3: CASSIPGTGEPQYF
D: TRBD2; J: TRBJ2-1; V: TRBV4-1; size: -; DNA: TGCGCCAGCAGCCCCCTCGGGGGGATCTCCTACAATGAGCAGTTCTTC; CDR3: CASSPLGGISYNEQFF
D: TRBD2; J: TRBJ2-1; V: TRBV20-1; size: many; DNA: TGCAGTGCCCCCCGTAGCGGGATAGGGCACAATGAGCAGTTCTTC; CDR3: CSAPRSGIGHNEQFF
D: -; J: TRBJ2-5; V: TRBV5-1; size: -; DNA: TGCGCCAGCAGCGAGGCTAGCGCGGAGACCCAGTACTTC; CDR3: CASSEASAETQYF
D: -; J: TRBJ1-1; V: TRBV15; size: many; DNA: TGTGCCACCAGCGGGGCCGGGACATTGAACACTGAAGCTTTCTTT; CDR3: CATSGAGTLNTEAFF
D: -; J: TRBJ2-3; V: TRBV4-1; size: many; DNA: TGCGCCAGCAGCCATGTCCTAGGTAGCGGTACCACAGATACGCAGTATTTT; CDR3: CASSHVLGSGTTDTQYF
D: -; J: TRBJ2-7; V: TRBV7-9; size: -; DNA: TGTGCCAGCAGCTCACCCACCCGAGGGTCCTACGAGCAGTACTTC; CDR3: CASSSPTRGSYEQYF
D: TRBD1; J: TRBJ1-6; V: TRBV6-1; size: -; DNA: TGTGCCAGCAGTCCTGCCGGACAGGGGGATAATTCACCCCTCCACTTT; CDR3: CASSPAGQGDNSPLHF
D: -; J: TRBJ2-3; V: TRBV9; size: few; DNA: TGTGCCAGCAGCGTAGGGGGACTGGAGAAAGGAGATACGCAGTATTTT; CDR3: CASSVGGLEKGDTQYF
D: -; J: TRBJ2-1; V: TRBV10-3; size: -; DNA: TGTGCCATCAGCGATCTAGGGTACAATGAGCAGTTCTTC; CDR3: CAISDLGYNEQFF
D: -; J: TRBJ2-4; V: TRBV11-2; size: many; DNA: TGTGCCAGCAGCTACACCGTAGCAGCCAAAAACATTCAGTACTTC; CDR3: CASSYTVAAKNIQYF
D: -; J: TRBJ2-5; V: TRBV5-1; size: once; DNA: TGCGCCAGCAGCTTCGGACAGCCACAAGAGACCCAGTACTTC; CDR3: CASSFGQPQETQYF
D: -; J: TRBJ2-7; V: TRBV29-1; size: many; DNA: TGCACCCGAGGGGTCTACGAGCAGTACTTC; CDR3: CTRGVYEQYF
D: TRBD1; J: TRBJ2-7; V: TRBV28; size: -; DNA: TGTGCCAGCAGCTCAACTCAGGGGGTCGCCTACGAGCAGTACTTC; CDR3: CASSSTQGVAYEQYF
D: -; J: TRBJ2-7; V: TRBV28; size: -; DNA: TGTGCCAGCACCCCCGTGGGTTCCTACGAGCAGTACTTC; CDR3: CASTPVGSYEQYF
D: TRBD1; J: TRBJ2-2; V: TRBV4-1; size: -; DNA: TGCGCCAGCAGCCAAGTTTACTTTGGACAGGGTATCACCGGGGAGCTGTTTTTT; CDR3: CASSQVYFGQGITGELFF
D: -; J: TRBJ1-1; V: TRBV20-1; size: -; DNA: TGCAGTGCGAACAGGGCTAGGACTGAAGCTTTCTTT; CDR3: CSANRARTEAFF
D: TRBD1; J: TRBJ1-5; V: TRBV6-5; size: few; DNA: TGTGCCAGCAGTTCCACAAGACAGGGGGCTGGTCAGCCCCAGCATTTT; CDR3: CASSSTRQGAGQPQHF
D: -; J: TRBJ2-3; V: TRBV20-1; size: few; DNA: TGCAGTGCTAGATCCGACCGGGCAGATACGCAGTATTTT; CDR3: CSARSDRADTQYF
D: TRBD2; J: TRBJ2-1; V: TRBV27; size: -; DNA: TGTGCCAGCAGTGTAGCGGGAGGATGGGATGAGCAGTTCTTC; CDR3: CASSVAGGWDEQFF
D: -; J: TRBJ2-3; V: TRBV18; size: few; DNA: TGTGCCAGCTCACCGTCTTTATCGCGCACAGATACGCAGTATTTT; CDR3: CASSPSLSRTDTQYF
D: TRBD2; J: TRBJ2-2; V: TRBV20-1; size: many; DNA: TGCAGTGCGGAGTCCCTAGCGGGGAACACCGGGGAGCTGTTTTTT; CDR3: CSAESLAGNTGELFF